A single sample is the source of the 30 T cell receptor beta chains below, sequenced in a study of neoadjuvant anti-PD-1 for oral cavity cancer. Profiling relied on immunoSEQ multiplex PCR, and the TCRdb table lists in-frame clones only, not all of them. This repertoire shows tens of thousands of clones, over 20% found once; its top ten account for roughly a sixth. Time point indicated: after neoadjuvant nivolumab, at surgical resection. The sequencing here drew on tumor tissue, taken after nivolumab (anti-PD-1) treatment. These receptors originate from a person aged 35-79 years with oral cavity squamous cell carcinoma.

By sample fraction, this clone is medium-sized. The V call is TRBV6-5, the J call TRBJ2-7, with D perhaps given as TRBD1 or TRBD2 (5 bases each). CDR1 is MNHEY, CDR2 SVGAGI, per germline. CDR3 size: 14 residues. V lost 5 bases and J 2 bases, leaving 13 bases between the germline ends. CDR3 DNA sequence: TGTGCCAGCAGTCAGACGGGACCAACCTACGAGCAGTACTTC. Translating gives CASSQTGPTYEQYF.

This clone occurred once. V gene TRBV5-8 combines with J gene TRBJ1-5; D possibly corresponds to TRBD1 (6 bases). There are 17 residues in the CDR3. V was shortened by 0 bases and J by 5 bases, with 18 bases between the two germline ends. The germline gives CDR1 SGHTS, CDR2 YDEGEE. CDR3 protein: CASSLGQGLQSHQPQHF. CDR3 DNA: TGTGCCAGCAGCTTGGGGCAGGGGTTACAGTCGCATCAGCCCCAGCATTTT.

The chain links TRBV6-4 to TRBJ2-6; D is perhaps TRBD1 (6 bases). Germline V lookup: CDR1 MRHNA, CDR2 SNTAGT. CDR3 size: 17 residues. With 5 bases removed from V and 4 bases from J, the gap between germline ends came to 18 bases. CDR3 region: CASSYWGREVGANVLTF. In DNA form, the CDR3 reads TGTGCCAGCAGTTACTGGGGGCGCGAAGTAGGGGCCAACGTCCTGACTTTC.

This clone occurred a few times. The chain has TRBV18 and TRBJ1-1; the match to TRBD1 covers 8 bases. This CDR3 is built from 15 residues. J was trimmed by 4 bases and V by 6 bases; bases with no gene match: 10. From germline, CDR1 is KGHSH and CDR2 LQKENI. CDR3 sequence: CASSLYRTGSTEAFF. Written as DNA, the CDR3 is TGTGCCAGCTCGCTCTACCGGACAGGGTCCACTGAAGCTTTCTTT.

The sample holds a few counts of this clone. The V gene is TRBV9, the J gene TRBJ1-3; no clear D gene. V shed 3 bases and J shed 0 bases, with 10 bases lying between them. CDR1 is SGDLS, CDR2 YYNGEE, per germline. The CDR3 is made up of 15 amino acids. Here the CDR3 reads CASSAMESSGNTIYF. CDR3 coding DNA: TGTGCCAGCAGCGCAATGGAGAGCTCTGGAAACACCATATATTTT.

The V and J genes are TRBV7-9 and TRBJ2-3; maybe TRBD2 (6 bases). The V end lost 2 bases, the J end lost 1 base, and 7 bases lay between the germline ends. Germline V lookup: CDR1 SEHNR, CDR2 FQNEAQ (reference sequence). The CDR3 is 14 amino acids. The CDR3 spells CASSLSGGTDTQYF. Here the CDR3 DNA reads TGTGCCAGCAGCTTATCGGGGGGCACAGATACGCAGTATTTT. The full variable domain, its missing parts supplied by reference TRBV7-9 and TRBJ2-3, is DTGVSQNPRHKITKRGQNVTFRCDPISEHNRLYWYRQTLGQGPEFLTYFQNEAQLEKSRLLSDRFSAERPKGSFSTLEIQRTEQGDSAMYLCASSLSGGTDTQYFGPGTRLTVL.

This clone has more than one count but fewer than ten. This CDR3 reads CASSSLQGRNTEAFF. DNA of the CDR3: TGCGCCAGCAGCTCCCTACAGGGGAGGAACACTGAAGCTTTCTTT. The chain combines TRBV5-1 with TRBJ1-1; 7 positions match TRBD1. Germline V CDR1 and CDR2: SGHRS, YFSETQ. Trimming removed 3 bases from V and 1 base from J; junction bases left unmatched: 6. CDR3 length: 15 residues.

The chain links TRBV5-4 to TRBJ2-5, with TRBD2 as a possible D gene (6 bases). V was trimmed by 4 bases and J by 7 bases, leaving 14 bases between them. Germline V gene sequence: CDR1 SGHNT, CDR2 YYREEE (reference sequence). This CDR3 is built from 13 residues. The CDR3 nucleotides read TGTGCCAGCAGCAGGGACTCTCAGGGGACCCAGTACTTC. Translation: CASSRDSQGTQYF.

The chain carries TRBV4-1 and TRBJ2-3, with 12 bases that match TRBD2. Germline V lookup: CDR1 MGHRA, CDR2 YSYEKL. V trimming: 3 bases; J trimming: 8 bases; junction bases outside the gene matches: 15. CDR3 length: 18 residues. The CDR3 loop reads CASSHRILAGGPLLTQYF. CDR3 DNA: TGCGCCAGCAGCCACCGAATACTAGCGGGAGGCCCCCTTCTTACGCAGTATTTT.

The CDR3 DNA sequence: TGTGCCAGCAGTAGGCCAGGGGGACCCTACGAGCAGTACTTC. Its translation: CASSRPGGPYEQYF. V and J are TRBV6-1 and TRBJ2-7, with 7 bases identical to TRBD1. The CDR3 length is 14 residues. The J segment lost 2 bases and the V segment lost 5 bases, leaving 6 bases of the junction unmatched. The germline CDR1 and CDR2 sequences are MNHNS and SASEGT.

The rearrangement uses TRBV18 and TRBJ1-1; a possible D gene is TRBD1 (5 bases). The V gene lost 6 bases and the J gene lost 7 bases, with 15 bases spanning the gap. The CDR3 extends over 13 amino acids. Germline CDR1 reads KGHSH; CDR2 reads LQKENI. The CDR3 is CASSQTRDYEAFF. In nucleotides, the CDR3 is TGTGCCAGCTCTCAAACTAGGGACTATGAAGCTTTCTTT.

The V gene is TRBV27, the J gene TRBJ1-5; D is undetermined. The germline V gene encodes CDR1 MNHEY and CDR2 SMNVEV (reference sequence). Trimming took off 3 bases at V and 0 bases at J, with 9 bases between the two ends. CDR3 length: 15 amino acids. The CDR3 is CASSFDGDSNQPQHF. The DNA of the CDR3 is TGTGCCAGCAGTTTCGACGGGGATAGCAATCAGCCCCAGCATTTT.

The rearrangement links TRBV4-1 to TRBJ1-6, with a possible D match to TRBD1 (5 bases). This CDR3 has 15 residues. The V gene lost 4 bases and the J gene lost 8 bases, with 15 bases spanning the gap. CDR1 MGHRA and CDR2 YSYEKL come from the germline V gene. DNA for the CDR3: TGCGCCAGCAGCCCTGTCGAGGGGCGCGATTCACCCCTCCACTTT. Protein: CASSPVEGRDSPLHF.

The rearrangement joins TRBV5-4 to TRBJ1-1; no definite D call. This CDR3 region has 14 residues. Per the germline V gene, CDR1 is SGHNT and CDR2 is YYREEE (reference sequence). V was trimmed by 2 bases and J by 10 bases, leaving 18 bases between them. The CDR3 loop reads CASSFQDTGFGAFF. CDR3 nucleotide sequence: TGTGCCAGCAGCTTCCAAGACACGGGGTTCGGAGCTTTCTTT.

V gene TRBV5-1 combines with J gene TRBJ1-3; D unresolved. V was pared by 0 bases and J by 2 bases, with 6 bases between. Germline assignment: CDR1 SGHRS and CDR2 YFSETQ. The CDR3 is 14 residues long. The CDR3 loop is CASSLDVTGNTIYF. CDR3 sequence (DNA): TGCGCCAGCAGCTTGGACGTGACTGGAAACACCATATATTTT.

Only a few counts were recorded for this clone. Additional DNA sequences in this sample encode the identical CDR3. V is TRBV5-4 and J is TRBJ1-2; the D gene is possibly TRBD1 (5 bases). The germline CDR1 and CDR2 sequences are SGHNT and YYREEE (reference sequence). The V and J ends lost 0 bases and 8 bases respectively, with 11 bases between them. The CDR3 spans 13 residues. Here the CDR3 reads CASSLAGSRGYTF. CDR3 coding DNA: TGTGCCAGCAGCTTGGCAGGGTCTCGCGGCTACACCTTC.

V is TRBV7-2 and J is TRBJ1-4, with 9 nucleotides matching TRBD1. The CDR3 covers 15 residues. J gave up 5 bases and V 5 bases, and 6 bases lay outside the gene matches. Looked up from germline, CDR1 is SGHTA and CDR2 is FQGNSA. The CDR3 nucleotides are TGTGCCAGCAGCCCCTGGGGGACAGGGAATGAAAAACTGTTTTTT. Its translation is CASSPWGTGNEKLFF. Using reference TRBV7-2 and TRBJ1-4 for the parts outside the CDR3, the full variable domain is GAGVSQSPSNKVTEKGKDVELRCDPISGHTALYWYRQSLGQGLEFLIYFQGNSAPDKSGLPSDRFSAERTGGSVSTLTIQRTQQEDSAVYLCASSPWGTGNEKLFFGSGTQLSVL.

This clone was seen only a few times. The chain employs TRBV28 and TRBJ1-2, with D unresolved. Trimming pared 8 bases from V and 4 bases from J, leaving 11 bases between. The germline V gene has CDR1 MDHEN and CDR2 SYDVKM. The CDR3 runs to 12 residues. The CDR3 DNA sequence: TGTGCCAGCTTCAGGCAGCCCTATGGCTACACCTTC. Protein: CASFRQPYGYTF.

This clone has only a few counts. This chain uses TRBV19 with TRBJ2-7; no reliable D call. The CDR3 is 13 amino acids. Germline lookup yields CDR1 LNHDA and CDR2 SQIVND (reference sequence). Trimming shortened V by 1 base and J by 2 bases, and 6 bases separated the two germline ends. The CDR3 DNA reads TGTGCCAGTAGTATAGGGCCCGCCTACGAGCAGTACTTC. It translates to CASSIGPAYEQYF. The whole variable domain, filled in from reference TRBV19 and TRBJ2-7, reads DGGITQSPKYLFRKEGQNVTLSCEQNLNHDAMYWYRQDPGQGLRLIYYSQIVNDFQKGDIAEGYSVSREKKESFPLTVTSAQKNPTAFYLCASSIGPAYEQYFGPGTRLTVT.

This clone ranks as medium-sized. The rearrangement joins TRBV27 to TRBJ1-1, with D perhaps TRBD1 (5 bases). The CDR3 extends over 13 amino acids. CDR1 is MNHEY, CDR2 SMNVEV, per germline (reference sequence). Trimming pared 2 bases from V and 11 bases from J, leaving 15 bases between. CDR3 amino acids: CASSLERGGVAFF. CDR3 sequence (DNA): TGTGCCAGCAGTTTAGAAAGGGGAGGAGTCGCTTTCTTT.

V is TRBV9 and J is TRBJ2-2; tentatively, D is TRBD2 (6 bases). Looked up from germline, CDR1 is SGDLS and CDR2 is YYNGEE. The germline V and J ends were trimmed by 0 bases and 3 bases, with 15 bases remaining between them. The CDR3 runs to 17 residues. The CDR3 sequence is CASSVALSGGDTGELFF. CDR3 DNA: TGTGCCAGCAGCGTAGCTCTGAGCGGAGGGGACACCGGGGAGCTGTTTTTT.

A remark on this clone: This is likely a read error, given that the CDR3 carries no conserved phenylalanine or tryptophan at its end. The limits of the CDR3 on the DNA are not certain, so only TCRdb's listed CDR3 is given. The genes are TRBV3-1 (or the pseudogene TRBV3-2) and TRBJ2-7. The CDR3 adds up to 8 amino acids, both ends counted. Germline V gene lookup returns CDR1 LGHDT and CDR2 YNNKEL (reference sequence). CDR3 sequence: CASSSRSI.

V gene TRBV7-3 combines with J gene TRBJ2-2; tentatively, D is TRBD1 (5 bases). Trimming cost V 4 bases and J 7 bases, with 10 bases left between them. CDR3 size: 13 residues. Germline V gives CDR1 SGHTA, CDR2 FQGTGA. This chain's CDR3 is CASSSQGSGELFF. The CDR3 DNA is TGTGCCAGCAGCTCTCAGGGAAGCGGGGAGCTGTTTTTT. Variable domain in full (rest from reference TRBV7-3 and TRBJ2-2): GAGVSQTPSNKVTEKGKYVELRCDPISGHTALYWYRQSLGQGPEFLIYFQGTGAADDSGLPNDRFFAVRPEGSVSTLKIQRTERGDSAVYLCASSSQGSGELFFGEGSRLTVL.

The J gene is TRBJ1-1, the V gene TRBV10-2; TRBD1 agrees at 7 bases. Germline CDR1 and CDR2: WSHSY and SAAADI. The CDR3 is 11 amino acids. Unmatched junction bases numbered 2, after V lost 6 bases and J lost 7 bases. The CDR3 sequence is CASRGDSEAFF. CDR3 coding DNA: TGCGCCAGCAGAGGGGACAGTGAAGCTTTCTTT.

This clone has just a few counts. The DNA of the CDR3 is TGTGCCAGCAGCCAAACCGGGAATGAGCAGTTCTTC. It specifies CASSQTGNEQFF. The chain joins TRBV7-2 to TRBJ2-1; no clear D. Trimming left V 5 bases short and J 7 bases short, with 9 bases between. Per the germline V gene, CDR1 is SGHTA and CDR2 is FQGNSA. CDR3 length equals 12 residues.

The CDR3 region is CASSQRSGGSEKLFF. The CDR3 coding sequence is TGTGCCAGCAGCCAAAGGTCCGGGGGGAGCGAAAAACTGTTTTTT. V is TRBV4-2 and J is TRBJ1-4; D is possibly TRBD1 (5 bases). CDR1 and CDR2 from the germline V gene are LGHNA and YNFKEQ. V was shortened by 2 bases and J by 8 bases, with 15 bases between the two germline ends. The CDR3 contains 15 residues.

The V gene is TRBV29-1, the J gene TRBJ2-1; 11 nucleotides agree with TRBD2. The ends lost 5 bases at V and 7 bases at J; junction bases unmatched: 4. Per the germline V gene, CDR1 is SQVTM and CDR2 is ANQGSEA. The CDR3 runs 13 residues. The CDR3 here is CSVSGLAENEQFF. The DNA of the CDR3 is TGCAGCGTTTCGGGACTAGCGGAAAATGAGCAGTTCTTC.

The V call is TRBV27, the J call TRBJ2-5; weak D call: TRBD1 (5 bases). Deletions cut 3 bases from V and 2 bases from J, with 13 bases between. This CDR3 spans 15 amino acids. Germline CDR1 reads MNHEY; CDR2 reads SMNVEV (reference sequence). This chain's CDR3 is CASSFFQGNQETQYF. DNA of the CDR3: TGTGCCAGCAGTTTCTTCCAGGGAAATCAAGAGACCCAGTACTTC.

The gene calls are TRBV6-5 and TRBJ2-2; D could derive from TRBD1 or TRBD2 (5 bases each). CDR1 MNHEY and CDR2 SVGAGI come from the germline V gene. This CDR3 comprises 14 residues. V was shortened by 6 bases and J by 6 bases, with 14 bases between the two germline ends. CDR3 DNA: TGTGCCAGCAGCCCCGGGACGACCCCCGGGGAGCTGTTTTTT. Translation gives CASSPGTTPGELFF.

The chain's CDR3 is CASSFDSGRGSAGELFF. Here the CDR3 DNA reads TGTGCCAGCAGCTTCGATAGCGGGAGGGGATCCGCCGGGGAGCTGTTTTTT. V gene TRBV11-2 combines with J gene TRBJ2-2; TRBD2 matches at 11 bases. The CDR3 is 17 residues long. Germline values: CDR1 SGHAT, CDR2 FQNNGV. V was clipped by 3 bases and J by 6 bases; unmatched bases: 9.